The sequence of this TCR beta chain was determined in a study of regulatory T cells in long-lasting Graves disease. Documented time point: newly diagnosed GD, antithyroid drugs for less than 3 months. From RNA extracted from PBMCs, the TCR library was made. Researchers made TCR beta libraries by using iRepertoire HTBI primers and running Arm-PCR on CDR3 regions. MiXCR, applied by TCRdb to the multiplex PCR reads, yields one record per CDR3 protein. The sample includes roughly 500,000 distinct CDR3 sequences, approximately 13% of them seen just once. The ends lost 1 base at V and 1 base at J; junction bases unmatched: 8. The CDR3 is 18 residues long. Germline loops: CDR1 SEHNR, CDR2 FQNEAQ (reference sequence). The same data also went into a second study, on T cells in Graves' hyperthyroidism and ophthalmopathy.

The sample here was peripheral blood mononuclear cells (PBMCs), taken at new diagnosis, from a patient treated with antithyroid drugs. The receptor was derived from a man aged 30 to 45 with Graves disease. The chain combines TRBV7-9 with TRBJ2-4, with 9 bases that match TRBD1. The CDR3 spells CASSLGVGGQGAKNIQYF. The CDR3 bases are TGTGCCAGCAGCTTAGGGGTCGGAGGACAGGGGGCCAAAAACATTCAGTACTTC.